Listed below are T cell receptor beta chains from one sample, sequenced in a study of blood T cell repertoires in COVID-19. Generated by immunoSEQ multiplex PCR, the TCRdb table keeps only in-frame clones and is missing some. The sample has approximately 500,000 clones; approximately 88% are singletons. The sample taken for sequencing was peripheral blood. These receptor sequences come from a woman aged 50 to 60 with COVID-19, enrolled during active disease. CDR3s include the opening cysteine and the closing phenylalanine or tryptophan. D genes are given only for firm matches. Size values are once, few and many counts, or a class for expanded clones, and some rows have none.

CASSLGSSKLFF	TRBJ1-4	-	-	TRBV6-5	12
CASSVSTGYSYNEQFF	TRBJ2-1	-	-	TRBV9	16
CASSLTSGGAEETQYF	TRBJ2-5	once	TRBD2	TRBV2	16
CASSPGRDNEQFF	TRBJ2-1	-	TRBD2	TRBV18	13
CASSPPGRRGTEAFF	TRBJ1-1	-	-	TRBV19	15
CASSLQGAYNSPLHF	TRBJ1-6	-	TRBD1	TRBV6-5	15
CASRTGRSYEQYF	TRBJ2-7	-	TRBD2	TRBV28	13
CASSHLKTATYEQYF	TRBJ2-7	-	-	TRBV5-6	15
CASEGVGYGYTF	TRBJ1-2	-	-	TRBV28	12
CASSLTGGTEAFF	TRBJ1-1	-	TRBD1	TRBV7-9	13
CASTGFHTGELFF	TRBJ2-2	-	-	TRBV27	13
CASSLYNPPSDTQYF	TRBJ2-3	-	-	TRBV5-1	15
CASSPLSRPQHF	TRBJ1-5	-	-	TRBV28	12
CASRSRDRGLWDYGYTF	TRBJ1-2	-	TRBD1	TRBV19	17
CASSLGAKDTEAFF	TRBJ1-1	-	-	TRBV5-6	14
CASRTGGDTDTQYF	TRBJ2-3	-	-	TRBV5-1	14
CASSPRGDLEPQHF	TRBJ1-5	-	-	TRBV6-5	14
CASSLGPIRPQHF	TRBJ1-5	-	-	TRBV5-6	13
CATSRSRTSGGIGDTQYF	TRBJ2-3	-	TRBD2	TRBV15	18
CASSLLAGGTDTQYF	TRBJ2-3	-	-	TRBV5-8	15
CASSRDRGPSYEQYF	TRBJ2-7	-	TRBD1	TRBV28	15
CASSTPRVNTIYF	TRBJ1-3	-	-	TRBV7-9	13
CASSRPRGGTYEQYF	TRBJ2-7	-	-	TRBV9	15
CASSLGRNTEAFF	TRBJ1-1	few	-	TRBV5-1	13
CSVETGAPEAFF	TRBJ1-1	-	TRBD1	TRBV29-1	12
CASSSGIYEQYF	TRBJ2-7	-	-	TRBV28	12
CASQGGSGRVQPQHF	TRBJ1-5	-	-	TRBV6-5	15
CASSLRTDDEQYF	TRBJ2-7	-	-	TRBV11-1	13
CASSAGFQETQYF	TRBJ2-5	-	-	TRBV5-4	13
CASSHESYEQYF	TRBJ2-7	-	-	TRBV3-1/TRBV3-2	12
CASSPGGLRLYF	TRBJ2-7	-	-	TRBV14	12
CASSYLSGGAVAFF	TRBJ1-1	-	-	TRBV6-5	14
CASSLVRRLSTDTQYF	TRBJ2-3	-	-	TRBV5-6	16
CASSLRTGLAKNIQYF	TRBJ2-4	-	TRBD1	TRBV7-2	16
CASSQQGSGAFF	TRBJ1-1	few	-	TRBV5-1	12
CASRGGTGYQPQHF	TRBJ1-5	-	TRBD1	TRBV6-5	14
CSVEDHTGNTEAFF	TRBJ1-1	-	-	TRBV29-1	14
CASRPTGGAGYTF	TRBJ1-2	-	TRBD1	TRBV12-3/TRBV12-4	13
CASSPTDRQPSYEQYF	TRBJ2-7	-	TRBD1	TRBV23-1	16
CASSRTGTGGANTQYF	TRBJ2-3	once	TRBD1	TRBV6-6	16
CATGNDRGGTGELFF	TRBJ2-2	-	TRBD1	TRBV15	15
CASSQTDRGSEKLFF	TRBJ1-4	-	TRBD1	TRBV3-1/TRBV3-2	15
CASSSHRTGANTGELFF	TRBJ2-2	-	-	TRBV11-3	17
CASSQAGVDRRYGYTF	TRBJ1-2	-	-	TRBV4-1	16
CASSLSGGTGELFF	TRBJ2-2	-	-	TRBV11-1	14
CASSLGTRNEQFF	TRBJ2-1	-	TRBD2	TRBV11-2	13
CASSLGWGVQGKETQYF	TRBJ2-5	-	-	TRBV27	17
CASSPRQGALNEQFF	TRBJ2-1	-	TRBD1	TRBV14	15
CASSSRGVEEKLFF	TRBJ1-4	-	TRBD1	TRBV6-5	14
CASSPPRGGATNEKLFF	TRBJ1-4	-	-	TRBV3-1/TRBV3-2	17
CTSSHPSKAGGGETQYF	TRBJ2-5	once	-	TRBV1	17
CASSYSGGGTEAFF	TRBJ1-1	-	-	TRBV6-6	14
CASSTGQGVTGELFF	TRBJ2-2	-	TRBD1	TRBV18	15
CASRGTDRMVNEQFF	TRBJ2-1	-	TRBD1	TRBV2	15